The 5 T cell receptor beta chains listed next were all sequenced from one sample in a study of T cells in Graves' hyperthyroidism and ophthalmopathy. RNA transcripts provided the source from which TCR beta CDR3 regions were amplified. The HTBI primer set was used in a first-round RT-PCR of the TCR CDR3. Each CDR3 protein is one row after TCRdb ran MiXCR on the multiplex PCR reads. The repertoire includes roughly 700,000 distinct CDR3 sequences, around a sixth of them detected once, and about 14% sits in the top ten. The sequenced sample consisted of blood. These receptors were taken from a man in his fifties with Graves' hyperthyroidism.

In this sample, this clonotype turned up many times. The rearrangement uses TRBV19 and TRBJ2-7; TRBD2 matches 9 bases. Trimming took 2 bases from V and 1 from J; bases not matched to a gene: 3. Germline-derived CDR1 and CDR2 are LNHDA and SQIVND (reference sequence). The CDR3 loop spans 15 amino acids. The chain's CDR3 is CASSIRLAVSYEQYF. The CDR3 bases are TGTGCCAGTAGTATACGACTAGCGGTTTCCTACGAGCAGTACTTC.

This clonotype was found a few times. The chain carries TRBV29-1 and TRBJ1-4, with D possibly being TRBD1 (5 bases). Germline V gene data show CDR1 as SQVTM and CDR2 as ANQGSEA. The CDR3 extends over 13 amino acids. The V end lost 8 bases, the J end lost 8 bases, and 18 bases lay between the germline ends. CDR3 residues: CSFQGEVAEKLFF. The CDR3 region has the DNA TGCAGCTTCCAGGGCGAGGTTGCCGAAAAACTGTTTTTT.

The gene calls are TRBV27 and TRBJ1-5; 8 bases map to TRBD1. With 7 bases clipped from V and 3 bases from J, the junction kept 2 bases outside the gene matches. Germline CDR1 is MNHEY and CDR2 is SMNVEV (reference sequence). This CDR3 has 13 residues. As DNA, the CDR3 is TGTGCCAGCACAGGGGGCCTCAATCAGCCCCAGCATTTT. This encodes CASTGGLNQPQHF.

In this sample, this clonotype turned up a few times. The chain has TRBV6-1 and TRBJ1-3; D is unresolved. The V end lost 4 bases, the J end lost 0 bases, and 10 bases lay between the germline ends. Germline assignment: CDR1 MNHNS and CDR2 SASEGT. This CDR3 has 15 residues. The CDR3 is CASSVDGASGNTIYF. DNA of the CDR3: TGTGCCAGCAGTGTGGACGGAGCCTCTGGAAACACCATATATTTT.

This clonotype has a handful of counts. This rearrangement joins TRBV5-6 to TRBJ1-5, with D maybe TRBD1 (5 bases). In germline, CDR1 is SGHDT, CDR2 YYEEEE. Between the trimmed V and J ends, which lost 3 bases and 9 bases, there was a span of 19 bases. CDR3 length: 15 residues. CDR3 protein: CASSWGLGVDRPQHF. The CDR3, as DNA: TGTGCCAGCAGCTGGGGATTGGGGGTGGATCGGCCCCAGCATTTT.